These 9 T cell receptor beta chains originate from one sample sequenced in a study of Graves' ophthalmopathy and Graves' hyperthyroidism listed by TCRdb under 2018. Data came from an Illumina HiSeq 2000. For repertoire sequencing, TCR beta CDR3 regions were amplified from RNA transcripts. The first round of RT-PCR was done with HTBI primers and the Qiagen OneStep RT-PCR kit, and was followed by a second round of multiplex PCR, then size selection and purification. TCRdb itself trimmed the public reads at Q25 with fastp, ran MiXCR and retained productive beta chains. Under each unique CDR3 protein, matching rows form one entry showing the most common genes and DNA. The sample table shows approximately 640,000 distinct CDR3 sequences, and under 50% are seen once. Together, the top ten hold roughly 3.5% of the sample. Source material: peripheral blood. These receptors came from an adult man with Graves' ophthalmopathy.

The rearrangement links TRBV7-2 to TRBJ2-5, with TRBD1 matching over 10 bases. CDR3 length equals 15 residues. Germline lookup yields CDR1 SGHTA and CDR2 FQGNSA. V trimming: 2 bases; J trimming: 5 bases; junction bases outside the gene matches: 5. The CDR3 bases are TGTGCCAGCAGCTTAAGTTCGGGACAGGGGGAGACCCAGTACTTC. Amino acid sequence: CASSLSSGQGETQYF.

This clonotype has ten or more counts. The gene calls are TRBV4-2 and TRBJ1-5; D remains unclear. Trimming left V 4 bases short and J 0 bases short, with 13 bases between. This CDR3 has 16 amino acids. CDR1 is LGHNA and CDR2 is YNFKEQ in the germline V gene. The chain's CDR3 is CASSLGGTVSNQPQHF. In nucleotides, the CDR3 is TGTGCCAGCAGCCTCGGTGGAACAGTTAGCAATCAGCCCCAGCATTTT.

This clonotype was counted many times. The CDR3 is CASSSRGGYQETQYF. CDR3 coding DNA: TGTGCCAGCAGCTCACGGGGGGGATACCAAGAGACCCAGTACTTC. The rearrangement uses TRBV7-2 and TRBJ2-5, with 8 nucleotides matching TRBD2. Germline values: CDR1 SGHTA, CDR2 FQGNSA. The trim removed 4 bases at V and 0 bases at J, leaving 4 bases unmatched. This CDR3 is 15 amino acids long.

The gene calls are TRBV29-1 and TRBJ2-5; perhaps D is TRBD1 or TRBD2 (5 bases each). The V end lost 8 bases, the J end lost 5 bases, and 12 bases lay between the germline ends. The CDR3 spans 11 residues. Germline V gene sequence: CDR1 SQVTM, CDR2 ANQGSEA. The CDR3 reads CSLGEGETQYF. The CDR3 DNA reads as TGCAGCTTAGGAGAGGGGGAGACCCAGTACTTC.

This clonotype was recorded many times. The rearrangement uses TRBV29-1 and TRBJ1-1; 9 positions agree with TRBD1. CDR1 and CDR2 from the germline V gene are SQVTM and ANQGSEA. The CDR3 has 15 residues. After removal of 1 base from V and 8 bases from J, the junction contained 11 bases not matched to a gene. The CDR3 spells CSVEVARSGTGEAFF. Here the CDR3 DNA reads TGCAGCGTTGAAGTGGCGCGTTCCGGGACAGGGGAAGCTTTCTTT.

This clonotype was found many times. The V gene is TRBV29-1, the J gene TRBJ1-4; TRBD1 might be the D (6 bases). Germline-derived CDR1 and CDR2 are SQVTM and ANQGSEA. Trimming removed 5 bases at V and 4 bases at J, with 11 bases between. There are 13 residues in the CDR3. The CDR3 DNA is TGCAGCGTTATAACAGGGAATAATGAAAAACTGTTTTTT. Amino acid sequence: CSVITGNNEKLFF.

The chain uses TRBV15 and TRBJ2-7; 13 bases line up with TRBD2. V shed 1 base and J 6 bases; nucleotides not matched to a gene: 6. Germline lookup yields CDR1 LNHNV and CDR2 YYDKDF (reference sequence). CDR3 length equals 16 residues. CDR3 coding DNA: TGTGCCACCAGCAGAGTCCTGGGACTAGCGGGATTCGAGCAGTACTTC. This codes for CATSRVLGLAGFEQYF.

This clonotype appeared a few times. This chain joins TRBV25-1 and TRBJ1-6, with D uncertain. The germline V gene encodes CDR1 MGHDK and CDR2 SYGVNS. This CDR3 is built from 16 residues. The V gene lost 6 bases and the J gene lost 2 bases, with 14 bases spanning the gap. The chain's CDR3 is CASRPAGSTYNSPLHF. As DNA, the CDR3 is TGTGCCAGCAGACCCGCGGGCTCGACCTATAATTCACCCCTCCACTTT.

In this sample, this clonotype turned up many times. The CDR3 loop is CASRWTGSGELFF. The CDR3, as DNA: TGTGCCAGTAGATGGACAGGGTCCGGGGAGCTGTTTTTT. The rearrangement links TRBV19 to TRBJ2-2, with 8 bases matching TRBD1. The germline V gene encodes CDR1 LNHDA and CDR2 SQIVND (reference sequence). J was trimmed by 6 bases and V by 6 bases; bases with no gene match: 3. The CDR3 consists of 13 residues.